The T cell receptor (beta chain) described here comes from a study of CD8+CD57+ T cells in acquired aplastic anemia. Across the study: Sorted CD4+ and CD8+ cell DNA averaged around 3.3 ug.

Template material for TCR beta VDJ and CDR3 profiling consisted of genomic DNA. Via MiXCR, TCRdb re-called the reads, giving one row per CDR3 protein. The sample carries approximately 170,000 distinct CDR3 sequences, roughly 56% recorded once. CDR3 length: 17 residues. Germline V CDR1 and CDR2: SGHRS, YFSETQ. V lost 4 bases, J lost 1 base, and 15 bases lay in between. The V gene is TRBV5-1, the J gene TRBJ2-6, with D maybe TRBD2 (6 bases). Sequenced sample: sorted CD4+, CD8+, or CD8+CD57+ T cells (not recorded which) from PBMCs. This TCR was recovered from a human donor in good health, serving as a control. CDR3 residues: CASSGGLLGSGANVLTF. The CDR3 DNA is TGCGCCAGCAGCGGGGGACTGCTGGGGTCTGGGGCCAACGTCCTGACTTTC.